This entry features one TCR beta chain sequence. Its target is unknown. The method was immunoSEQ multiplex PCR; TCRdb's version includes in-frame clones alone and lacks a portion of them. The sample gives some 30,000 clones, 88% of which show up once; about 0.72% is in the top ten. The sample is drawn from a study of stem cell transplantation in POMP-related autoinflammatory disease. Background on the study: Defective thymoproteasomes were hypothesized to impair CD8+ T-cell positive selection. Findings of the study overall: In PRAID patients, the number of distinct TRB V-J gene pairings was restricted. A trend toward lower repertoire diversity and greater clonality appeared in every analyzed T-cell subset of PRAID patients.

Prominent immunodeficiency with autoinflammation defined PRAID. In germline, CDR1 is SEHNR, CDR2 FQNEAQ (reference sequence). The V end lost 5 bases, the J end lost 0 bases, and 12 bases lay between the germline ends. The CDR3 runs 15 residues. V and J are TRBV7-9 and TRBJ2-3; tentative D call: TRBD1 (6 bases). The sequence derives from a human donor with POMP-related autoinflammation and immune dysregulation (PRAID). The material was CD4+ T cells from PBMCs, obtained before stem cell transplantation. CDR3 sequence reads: CASSPDRISTDTQYF. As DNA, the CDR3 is TGTGCCAGCAGCCCGGACAGAATCAGCACAGATACGCAGTATTTT. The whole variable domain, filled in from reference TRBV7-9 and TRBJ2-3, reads DTGVSQNPRHKITKRGQNVTFRCDPISEHNRLYWYRQTLGQGPEFLTYFQNEAQLEKSRLLSDRFSAERPKGSFSTLEIQRTEQGDSAMYLCASSPDRISTDTQYFGPGTRLTVL.